This is a list of T cell receptor beta chains from one sample in a study of early T cells in non-severe SARS-CoV-2 infection. TCRdb re-called the 5' RACE reads with MiXCR, one entry per CDR3 protein. Among about 100,000 distinct CDR3 sequences, 9% to 13% were seen once, and the ten largest hold 3% to 3.5%. Sequencing was performed on whole blood. The receptors were gathered from an adult who was a healthcare worker with PCR-confirmed SARS-CoV-2 infection or an uninfected control (not recorded which). CDR3s leave out the opening cysteine and the closing phenylalanine or tryptophan. The D gene is left open where the match is weak.

>TRBJ2-2|TRBD2|TRBV27
ASSAGGRDTGELF
>TRBJ1-5|NA|TRBV7-8
ASSLGPRNQPQH
>TRBJ1-6|TRBD1|TRBV6-1
ASKPGQGPSSPLH
>TRBJ2-7|NA|TRBV24-1
ATPRRGGRFYEQY
>TRBJ1-1|NA|TRBV11-2
ASSLPIRQDLRPWNTEAF
>TRBJ2-2|NA|TRBV14
ASSQDMLRADTGELF
>TRBJ1-1|NA|TRBV20-1
SARVHGGGVSDTEAF
>TRBJ2-7|NA|TRBV20-1
SASTRIYEQY
>TRBJ2-3|NA|TRBV7-6
ASSLGGADTQY
>TRBJ2-1|NA|TRBV29-1
SVEGTADLSSYNEQF
>TRBJ2-4|NA|TRBV10-2
ASSATSVNIQY
>TRBJ2-1|TRBD2|TRBV5-5
ASSTGRLATTYNEQF
>TRBJ2-3|NA|TRBV14
ASSRGPGKLDTQY
>TRBJ2-1|NA|TRBV11-1
ASIFFLNGEQF
>TRBJ2-7|TRBD1|TRBV7-8
ASSSGQGYDEQY
>TRBJ2-2|TRBD2|TRBV11-2
ASSPLAGGPIGELF
>TRBJ2-7|NA|TRBV29-1
SVEGQGKVEQY
>TRBJ1-1|TRBD1|TRBV7-3
ASSPDRGGTEAF
>TRBJ1-2|NA|TRBV20-1
SARDRGRFDGYT
>TRBJ2-1|NA|TRBV7-8
ASSLDRGDEQF
>TRBJ1-4|TRBD1|TRBV19
ASSSRHGQATNEKLF
>TRBJ1-1|NA|TRBV9
ASSVRWGDTEAF
>TRBJ2-6|NA|TRBV7-9
ASSTPGANVLT
>TRBJ1-2|TRBD1|TRBV14
ASSQLTGYGYT
>TRBJ2-4|TRBD2|TRBV11-2
ASSLPTSGIGKNIQY
>TRBJ2-7|TRBD2|TRBV28
ASSFSRRGGSY
>TRBJ1-1|NA|TRBV5-1
ASKGSGVVNTEAF
>TRBJ2-3|TRBD2|TRBV5-1
ASRSGGSTDTQY
>TRBJ2-2|NA|TRBV5-1
ASSGNSLTGELF
>TRBJ2-2|TRBD2|TRBV5-1
ASAGGSGRTNTGELF
>TRBJ2-1|TRBD2|TRBV2
ASSVSGLAEIYNEEF
>TRBJ1-1|NA|TRBV4-1
ASSPQGGAPNTEAF
>TRBJ1-6|NA|TRBV9
ASAAGDSPLL
>TRBJ1-1|TRBD1|TRBV6-1
ASSEAVGTGRIEAF
>TRBJ2-7|NA|TRBV5-5
ASSFRARDEQY
>TRBJ1-1|NA|TRBV20-1
SARGTIWAEAF
>TRBJ2-1|NA|TRBV12-3/TRBV12-4
ASSLWADYNEQF
>TRBJ2-3|TRBD2|TRBV15
ATSRDLLAGGSDTQY
>TRBJ2-5|TRBD2|TRBV11-2
ASSPGGLAGEEY
>TRBJ1-1|TRBD1|TRBV6-2/TRBV6-3
ASSYPIDRVNTEAF
>TRBJ2-1|NA|TRBV6-1
ASGSGPYNEQF
>TRBJ2-3|TRBD2|TRBV9
ASSGRAGISTDTQY
>TRBJ1-1|NA|TRBV12-5
ASGLVRGMEAF
>TRBJ2-5|TRBD2|TRBV20-1
SASLAGETQY
>TRBJ2-2|TRBD2|TRBV2
ASMAGGDEELF